This TCR beta chain is drawn from a study of blood T cell repertoires in COVID-19. About the research overall: T cells, B-cell-depleted T cells, or PBMCs supplied cDNA or gDNA.

The ends lost 5 bases at V and 3 bases at J; junction bases unmatched: 6. Germline CDR1 reads SGHTA; CDR2 reads FQGNSA. CDR3 length: 15 amino acids. This table comes from immunoSEQ multiplex PCR, and its TCRdb copy is limited to in-frame clones, with some not included. The table has about 190,000 clones, 80% to 85% seen once; the top ten hold around 19%. V gene TRBV7-2 combines with J gene TRBJ1-2; 10 bases align to TRBD1. Sequenced sample: peripheral blood. The sequence came from a human donor in a cohort sampled during active COVID-19. Here the CDR3 reads CASSPRTGGHYGYTF. CDR3 nucleotide sequence: TGTGCCAGCAGCCCCCGGACAGGGGGTCACTATGGCTACACCTTC.